This is a list of T cell receptor beta chains from one sample in a study of OX40 agonist ivuxolimab in advanced cancers. Sequenced by immunoSEQ multiplex PCR; TCRdb stores in-frame clones only, minus some. The sample yields tens of thousands of clones, roughly nine tenths seen once. Sequencing used CD4+ or CD8+ T cells sorted from blood, obtained in a trial of the OX40 agonist ivuxolimab. Receptor source: an adult with an advanced solid tumor such as melanoma, head and neck, liver or kidney cancer. Each CDR3 is given with its conserved first and last residue. Fields, in order: V gene, clone size, D gene, J gene, CDR3 protein, CDR3 DNA. The D gene is left open where the match is weak. Rows may omit the clone size; those that give it use once, few, many or a size class.

>TRBV29-1|NA|NA|TRBJ2-7
CSVEGREAYEQYF
TGCAGCGTTGAAGGCAGGGAGGCCTACGAGCAGTACTTC
>TRBV28|NA|TRBD1|TRBJ2-5
CASKSLNRGLGTQYF
TGTGCCAGCAAATCCTTAAACAGGGGGCTTGGGACCCAGTACTTC
>TRBV6-1|NA|NA|TRBJ1-2
CASSEKGRGATYTF
TGTGCCAGCAGTGAAAAGGGACGCGGGGCGACCTACACCTTC
>TRBV28|NA|NA|TRBJ1-5
CASSPRTFGNQPQHF
TGTGCCAGCAGCCCCCGGACTTTTGGCAATCAGCCCCAGCATTTT
>TRBV29-1|NA|NA|TRBJ2-1
CSVGGSASRYEQFF
TGCAGCGTGGGAGGTAGCGCCTCTAGGTATGAGCAGTTCTTC
>TRBV14|NA|TRBD2|TRBJ2-7
CASSQVSSGRGYEQYF
TGTGCCAGCAGCCAAGTCTCTAGCGGGAGAGGGTACGAGCAGTACTTC
>TRBV6-1|NA|NA|TRBJ1-5
CASSEVGGGTSSNQPQHF
TGTGCCAGCAGTGAAGTAGGGGGGGGGACATCGAGCAATCAGCCCCAGCATTTT
>TRBV7-8|once|NA|TRBJ2-7
CASSVTGYEQYF
TGTGCCAGTAGCGTGACGGGCTACGAGCAGTACTTC
>TRBV5-4|NA|TRBD2|TRBJ2-3
CASSFGRGIDTQYF
TGTGCCAGCAGCTTCGGGCGGGGGATAGATACGCAGTATTTT
>TRBV30|NA|NA|TRBJ2-5
CAWSVIQETQYF
TGTGCCTGGAGTGTCATACAAGAGACCCAGTACTTC
>TRBV13|NA|NA|TRBJ1-1
CASSLNEGLTEAFF
TGTGCCAGCAGCTTAAATGAGGGGCTCACTGAAGCTTTCTTT
>TRBV5-1|NA|NA|TRBJ1-3
CASSLGRSGNTIYF
TGCGCCAGCAGCTTAGGGAGGTCTGGAAACACCATATATTTT
>TRBV14|NA|TRBD1|TRBJ1-2
CASSQMTGANYGYTF
TGTGCCAGCAGCCAAATGACAGGGGCTAACTATGGCTACACCTTC
>TRBV7-2|NA|NA|TRBJ1-2
CASSTRGGHYGYTF
TGTGCCAGCAGCACCCGAGGGGGACATTATGGCTACACCTTC
>TRBV6-1|few|NA|TRBJ2-7
CASSEYPYEQYF
TGTGCCAGCAGTGAATACCCCTACGAGCAGTACTTC
>TRBV5-4|NA|NA|TRBJ2-7
CASSTSAALGWGEQYF
TGTGCCAGCAGCACCTCGGCGGCTCTGGGGTGGGGAGAGCAGTACTTC
>TRBV5-1|NA|NA|TRBJ2-3
CASSLETDTQYF
TGCGCCAGCAGCTTGGAAACAGATACGCAGTATTTT
>TRBV7-9|NA|NA|TRBJ2-3
CASSLVSADSGRYF
TGTGCCAGCAGCTTAGTGTCCGCGGACAGCGGCAGGTATTTT
>TRBV2|NA|TRBD2|TRBJ2-5
CASRPLLAGLTQYF
TGTGCCAGCAGGCCTTTACTAGCGGGCCTGACCCAGTACTTC
>TRBV4-1|NA|TRBD2|TRBJ2-1
CASSPVVAGGEIFREQFF
TGCGCCAGCAGCCCGGTGGTAGCGGGAGGAGAGATTTTCCGGGAGCAGTTCTTC
>TRBV2|NA|NA|TRBJ2-5
CASSAQVGREETQYF
TGTGCCAGCAGTGCCCAGGTCGGTCGAGAGGAGACCCAGTACTTC
>TRBV6-5|NA|NA|TRBJ1-2
CASSFRGREGYTF
TGTGCCAGCAGTTTCCGGGGGCGTGAGGGCTACACCTTC
>TRBV28|NA|NA|TRBJ1-1
CASSAPWGVGNTEAFF
TGTGCCAGCAGTGCGCCATGGGGGGTAGGGAACACTGAAGCTTTCTTT
>TRBV5-1|NA|NA|TRBJ1-1
CASSQENTEAFF
TGCGCCAGCAGCCAGGAGAACACTGAAGCTTTCTTT
>TRBV9|NA|NA|TRBJ2-3
CASSVAGAYTDTQYF
TGTGCCAGCAGCGTAGCGGGGGCCTACACAGATACGCAGTATTTT
>TRBV7-2|once|NA|TRBJ1-1
CASSWGGSAEAFF
TGTGCCAGCAGCTGGGGGGGAAGCGCTGAAGCTTTCTTT